Following are 20 T cell receptor beta chains from one sample sequenced in a study of cytomegalovirus exposure and HLA in healthy donors. With 60 Vbeta and 13 Jbeta primers, the PCR was carried out. Only in-frame clones appear in the TCRdb table, and some are missing; sequencing was by immunoSEQ multiplex PCR. The data show some 200,000 clones, around nine tenths seen once. The specimen sequenced was PBMCs. The receptors were sampled from a woman aged 18-29 years in good health and CMV-seronegative.

The count of this clone is one. The chain carries TRBV7-2 and TRBJ1-1, with TRBD1 as a possible D gene (5 bases). Germline-derived CDR1 and CDR2 are SGHTA and FQGNSA. The CDR3 runs 18 residues. Trimming took 2 bases from V and 0 from J, leaving 19 bases between them. CDR3: CASSLMRGSPGLNTEAFF. As DNA, the CDR3 is TGTGCCAGCAGCTTAATGCGGGGCTCCCCGGGTTTGAACACTGAAGCTTTCTTT.

In regard to this clone: Different DNA sequences within this sample yield the same CDR3. The chain joins TRBV6-5 to TRBJ2-7; TRBD2 matches at 8 bases. The ends lost 0 bases at V and 1 base at J; junction bases unmatched: 2. Per germline, CDR1 MNHEY and CDR2 SVGAGI. The CDR3 covers 15 residues. The DNA for the CDR3 is TGTGCCAGCAGTTACTCGGGCGGGGGGTCCTACGAGCAGTACTTC. Protein: CASSYSGGGSYEQYF.

This sequence joins TRBV4-3 and TRBJ1-6, with 11 bases lining up with TRBD1. Germline CDR1 reads LGHNA; CDR2 reads YSLEER. The CDR3 contains 18 residues. J was trimmed by 7 bases and V by 0 bases; bases with no gene match: 8. The DNA for the CDR3 is TGCGCCAGCAGCCAAGATGAGGGACAGGGGGTTCGGAATTCACCCCTCCACTTT. Its translation: CASSQDEGQGVRNSPLHF.

The V gene is TRBV6-5, the J gene TRBJ2-1, with no clear D. V was clipped by 5 bases and J by 0 bases, with 11 bases between them. Germline values: CDR1 MNHEY, CDR2 SVGAGI. CDR3 size: 15 residues. The CDR3: CASSTITSSYNEQFF. The CDR3 nucleotides are TGTGCCAGCAGTACTATTACCAGCTCCTACAATGAGCAGTTCTTC.

In nucleotides, the CDR3 is TGCAGCGTTAAGGACAGGTCGAGCTCCTACGAGCAGTACTTC. Protein sequence: CSVKDRSSSYEQYF. The chain combines TRBV29-1 with TRBJ2-7; 7 bases are shared with TRBD1. The CDR3 length is 14 residues. CDR1 and CDR2 from the germline V gene are SQVTM and ANQGSEA. J was trimmed by 0 bases and V by 5 bases; bases with no gene match: 7.

The chain links TRBV5-1 to TRBJ2-1; the D is unclear. The V gene's germline CDR1 is SGHRS and CDR2 YFSETQ. The length of the CDR3 is 14 residues. Between the trimmed V and J ends, which lost 4 bases and 6 bases, there was a span of 14 bases. The CDR3 spells CASSLDLPGNEQFF. CDR3 DNA: TGCGCCAGCAGCCTGGACCTACCGGGCAATGAGCAGTTCTTC.

V is TRBV5-4 and J is TRBJ1-1; D might be TRBD1 (5 bases). Trimming pared 7 bases from V and 5 bases from J, leaving 12 bases between. The V gene's germline CDR1 is SGHNT and CDR2 YYREEE (reference sequence). The CDR3 contains 12 residues. The CDR3 nucleotides are TGTGCCAGCGCCGGTGGGGGGACTGAAGCTTTCTTT. Its translation: CASAGGGTEAFF.

The chain carries TRBV27 and TRBJ2-1, with TRBD2 matching over 13 bases. This CDR3 spans 18 amino acids. Germline V gene data show CDR1 as MNHEY and CDR2 as SMNVEV (reference sequence). After removal of 5 bases from V and 0 bases from J, the junction contained 7 bases not matched to a gene. CDR3 nucleotides: TGTGCCAGCAGTGTGGGACTAGCGGGATCCGGCTCCTACAATGAGCAGTTCTTC. This sequence encodes CASSVGLAGSGSYNEQFF.

The genes are TRBV29-1 and TRBJ1-1; D not resolved. Between the trimmed V and J ends, which lost 5 bases and 5 bases, there was a span of 15 bases. Germline values: CDR1 SQVTM, CDR2 ANQGSEA. This CDR3 has 13 amino acids. The CDR3, as DNA: TGCAGCGTTCACGGCAGGCGAGAGACTGAAGCTTTCTTT. Protein: CSVHGRRETEAFF.

There are a few counts of this clone. The rearrangement uses TRBV5-1 and TRBJ2-7; 9 nucleotides line up with TRBD1. The CDR3 sequence is 16 residues long. Germline CDR1 reads SGHRS; CDR2 reads YFSETQ. Trimming cost V 0 bases and J 4 bases; bases outside gene matches: 8. The DNA of the CDR3 is TGCGCCAGCAGCTTGGCCGACGGGACAGGGATGTACGAGCAGTACTTC. As protein: CASSLADGTGMYEQYF.

Concerning this clone: Other DNA sequences from this sample encode an identical CDR3 as well. The chain couples TRBV5-1 to TRBJ2-3; 8 bases match TRBD2. Germline CDR1 is SGHRS and CDR2 is YFSETQ. The CDR3 is made up of 13 amino acids. J was trimmed by 3 bases and V by 4 bases; bases with no gene match: 1. CDR3 bases: TGCGCCAGCAGCCCGGGGGGGACAGATACGCAGTATTTT. As protein: CASSPGGTDTQYF.

This chain's CDR3 is CASTTGGIIDTQYF. The DNA for the CDR3 is TGTGCCAGCACGACAGGGGGGATCATAGATACGCAGTATTTT. The V and J genes are TRBV2 and TRBJ2-3; 9 bases align to TRBD1. The trim removed 7 bases at V and 5 bases at J, leaving 7 bases unmatched. CDR1 and CDR2 from the germline V gene are SNHLY and FYNNEI. This CDR3 is built from 14 residues.

This clone was seen a handful of times. V gene TRBV11-3 combines with J gene TRBJ2-3; perhaps TRBD1 as D (6 bases). The V gene's germline CDR1 is SGHNT and CDR2 YENEEA. The CDR3 extends over 15 amino acids. V shed 1 base and J shed 4 bases, with 12 bases lying between them. The chain's CDR3 is CASSLAGVEADTQYF. In DNA form, the CDR3 reads TGTGCCAGCAGCTTAGCAGGGGTAGAGGCAGATACGCAGTATTTT. The variable domain in full, completed from reference TRBV11-3 and TRBJ2-3, reads EAGVVQSPRYKIIEKKQPVAFWCNPISGHNTLYWYLQNLGQGPELLIRYENEEAVDDSQLPKDRFSAERLKGVDSTLKIQPAELGDSAVYLCASSLAGVEADTQYFGPGTRLTVL.

The chain is built from TRBV2 and TRBJ1-5, with D maybe TRBD1 (6 bases). Germline assignment: CDR1 SNHLY and CDR2 FYNNEI. V shed 4 bases and J shed 3 bases, with 19 bases lying between them. This CDR3 contains 17 residues. CDR3 residues: CASSVSGAISINQPQHF. The CDR3 nucleotides are TGTGCCAGCAGTGTTTCAGGGGCAATTAGTATCAATCAGCCCCAGCATTTT. Using reference TRBV2 and TRBJ1-5 for the parts outside the CDR3, the full variable domain is EPEVTQTPSHQVTQMGQEVILRCVPISNHLYFYWYRQILGQKVEFLVSFYNNEISEKSEIFDDQFSVERPDGSNFTLKIRSTKLEDSAMYFCASSVSGAISINQPQHFGDGTRLSIL.

V is TRBV2 and J is TRBJ2-2; maybe TRBD2 (7 bases). The length of the CDR3 is 14 residues. The V end lost 7 bases, the J end lost 7 bases, and 16 bases lay between the germline ends. The V gene's germline CDR1 is SNHLY and CDR2 FYNNEI. The CDR3 coding sequence is TGTGCCAGCATTTGGAACAGGGAGGGCGGGGAGCTGTTTTTT. It specifies CASIWNREGGELFF.

This chain links TRBV18 with TRBJ1-2, with D possibly being TRBD1 (6 bases). Deletions cut 0 bases from V and 8 bases from J, with 13 bases between. CDR1 and CDR2 from the germline V gene are KGHSH and LQKENI. There are 14 residues in the CDR3. CDR3: CASSPPGAAGGYTF. The CDR3 nucleotides are TGTGCCAGCTCACCACCGGGGGCGGCGGGCGGCTACACCTTC.

V is TRBV27 and J is TRBJ2-7; 9 bases match TRBD2. With 3 bases clipped from V and 10 bases from J, the junction kept 16 bases outside the gene matches. Germline V gene data show CDR1 as MNHEY and CDR2 as SMNVEV (reference sequence). This CDR3 spans 16 amino acids. The CDR3 DNA follows: TGTGCCAGCAGTTTCTCAACCGGGACTAGCACCTTCGAACAGTACTTC. Its protein product is CASSFSTGTSTFEQYF.

This clone was seen a single time. The chain recombines TRBV29-1 with TRBJ2-3; TRBD2 aligns across 7 bases. The length of the CDR3 is 15 residues. V was pared by 5 bases and J by 2 bases, with 10 bases of the junction left unmatched. Germline V lookup: CDR1 SQVTM, CDR2 ANQGSEA. CDR3 nucleotides: TGCAGCGTTCAGGGTGGGGGGGGGTTCACAGATACGCAGTATTTT. Its protein product is CSVQGGGGFTDTQYF.

The chain uses TRBV4-1 and TRBJ2-5; 7 bases align to TRBD2. Per the germline V gene, CDR1 is MGHRA and CDR2 is YSYEKL. V trimming: 1 base; J trimming: 5 bases; junction bases outside the gene matches: 4. The CDR3 spans 14 residues. CDR3 DNA: TGCGCCAGCAGCCAAGCGGGACTATTTGAGACCCAGTACTTC. Translating it yields CASSQAGLFETQYF.

This chain connects TRBV5-1 to TRBJ2-2, with D uncertain. With 0 bases removed from V and 3 bases from J, the gap between germline ends came to 6 bases. The CDR3 extends over 14 amino acids. CDR1 and CDR2 from the germline V gene are SGHRS and YFSETQ. CDR3 coding DNA: TGCGCCAGCAGCTTGGACAGTCACACCGGGGAGCTGTTTTTT. Amino acid sequence: CASSLDSHTGELFF.